A selection of T cell receptor beta chains follows, all from one sample in a study of blood T cells in healthy people across ages. Each CDR3 protein gets one entry after TCRdb re-called the 5' RACE reads with MiXCR. The repertoire includes fewer than 2,000,000 distinct CDR3 sequences, roughly a third of them detected once, and approximately 11% sits in the top ten. Input material: blood. The receptors stem from a woman younger than 45 in good health. The CDR3 runs from the conserved cysteine through the conserved F or W. Fields, in order: D gene, clone size, J gene, V gene, CDR3 protein, CDR3 DNA. The D gene is left open where the match is weak. Clone size, where shown, is once, few, many, or a class for clones that have expanded.

-	-	TRBJ1-5	TRBV15	CATSKEAPNQPQHF	TGTGCCACCAGCAAAGAGGCGCCCAATCAGCCCCAGCATTTT
-	-	TRBJ2-7	TRBV2	CACSEGSLMDEQYF	TGTGCCTGCAGTGAGGGCTCACTCATGGACGAGCAGTACTTC
-	-	TRBJ1-1	TRBV27	CASSPHGFGPERTEAFF	TGTGCCAGCAGTCCCCATGGGTTTGGCCCGGAGAGGACTGAAGCTTTCTTT
-	few	TRBJ2-1	TRBV27	CASSFRPSRTTTYNEQFF	TGTGCCAGCAGTTTCCGGCCCTCGAGGACCACCACCTACAATGAGCAGTTCTTC
TRBD1	-	TRBJ2-7	TRBV7-2	CASSLATGDEQYF	TGTGCCAGCAGCTTAGCGACAGGGGATGAGCAGTACTTC
TRBD2	-	TRBJ2-7	TRBV11-2	CASSPAGLAGELQYF	TGTGCCAGCAGCCCAGCGGGACTAGCGGGAGAACTGCAGTACTTC
-	few	TRBJ1-1	TRBV12-3/TRBV12-4	CASRNSDRDTEAFF	TGTGCCAGCAGAAACTCTGACCGGGACACTGAAGCTTTCTTT
-	once	TRBJ2-1	TRBV20-1	CSARAFGGSFLGVQFF	TGCAGTGCTAGGGCCTTTGGGGGATCCTTTTTGGGTGTGCAGTTCTTC
TRBD2	few	TRBJ2-3	TRBV20-1	CSAATSADTDTQYF	TGCAGTGCTGCGACTAGCGCCGACACAGATACGCAGTATTTT
-	few	TRBJ1-5	TRBV20-1	CSARLAGPGNQPQHF	TGCAGTGCTAGACTAGCAGGGCCTGGCAATCAGCCCCAGCATTTT
-	few	TRBJ2-1	TRBV12-3/TRBV12-4	CASSQLLRGEQFF	TGTGCCAGCAGTCAACTACTCAGAGGTGAGCAGTTCTTC
TRBD2	-	TRBJ2-1	TRBV4-3	CASSQVGAGGRYNEQFF	TGCGCCAGCAGCCAAGTGGGAGCGGGGGGCCGTTACAATGAGCAGTTCTTC
TRBD1	once	TRBJ2-3	TRBV5-6	CATGTAHTDTQYF	TGTGCCACCGGGACAGCACACACAGATACGCAGTATTTT
-	few	TRBJ2-7	TRBV6-5	CASSADRLVNEQYF	TGTGCCAGCAGTGCAGACAGATTGGTGAACGAGCAGTACTTC
TRBD1	few	TRBJ2-7	TRBV28	CACRGQGEGDEQYF	TGTGCCTGTAGGGGACAGGGGGAAGGGGACGAGCAGTACTTC
-	few	TRBJ2-3	TRBV7-9	CASSPDSNLIDTQYF	TGTGCCAGCAGCCCGGACTCAAATCTTATAGATACGCAGTATTTT
-	few	TRBJ2-1	TRBV20-1	CSGVGTPNEQFF	TGCAGTGGGGTAGGGACCCCCAATGAGCAGTTCTTC
TRBD2	-	TRBJ2-1	TRBV20-1	CSARPPRGRNYNEQFF	TGCAGTGCTAGACCCCCCCGCGGGAGGAATTACAATGAGCAGTTCTTC
TRBD1	few	TRBJ1-1	TRBV20-1	CSASTTGGRMNTEAFF	TGCAGTGCTAGTACTACAGGGGGAAGGATGAACACTGAAGCTTTCTTT
-	few	TRBJ1-5	TRBV20-1	CSARVNSNQPQHF	TGCAGTGCTAGAGTTAACAGCAATCAGCCCCAGCATTTT
TRBD1	-	TRBJ2-3	TRBV3-1	CASSQDLQGASTDTQYF	TGTGCCAGCAGCCAAGATCTACAGGGGGCTAGCACAGATACGCAGTATTTT
-	-	TRBJ1-6	TRBV5-1	CASSWEFGTTSPLHF	TGCGCCAGCAGCTGGGAGTTCGGGACAACCTCACCCCTCCACTTT
-	many	TRBJ2-3	TRBV5-6	CASSARARSDTQYF	TGTGCCAGCAGCGCCCGGGCTCGCTCGGATACGCAGTATTTT
-	-	TRBJ2-7	TRBV28	CASKAEIYSYEQYF	TGTGCCAGCAAGGCAGAAATCTACTCCTACGAGCAGTACTTC
-	-	TRBJ1-1	TRBV4-1	CTSSQGNTEAFF	TGCACCAGCAGCCAGGGCAACACTGAAGCTTTCTTT
-	-	TRBJ2-5	TRBV7-2	CASSHRRETQYF	TGTGCCAGCAGCCACCGTAGAGAGACCCAGTACTTC
TRBD1	many	TRBJ2-7	TRBV3-1	CASGQGVYEQYF	TGTGCCAGCGGACAGGGCGTCTACGAGCAGTACTTC
-	few	TRBJ1-1	TRBV6-6	CASSSTSQGRSTEAFF	TGTGCCAGCAGTTCCACTTCTCAGGGGCGGAGCACTGAAGCTTTCTTT
TRBD1	-	TRBJ1-2	TRBV10-3	CATHGGQAVYGYTF	TGTGCCACTCACGGGGGACAGGCGGTCTATGGCTACACCTTC
-	-	TRBJ1-1	TRBV20-1	CSAGQFTTEAFF	TGCAGTGCTGGACAGTTTACCACTGAAGCTTTCTTT
TRBD2	-	TRBJ2-5	TRBV7-3	CASSQDPQREGGETQYF	TGTGCCAGCAGCCAAGATCCCCAGCGGGAGGGCGGGGAGACCCAGTACTTC
TRBD2	-	TRBJ2-7	TRBV20-1	CSARGTSGRAGQYF	TGCAGTGCTAGGGGGACTAGCGGGAGGGCCGGCCAGTACTTC
-	-	TRBJ2-5	TRBV5-1	CASSLATGPQETQYF	TGCGCCAGCAGCTTGGCTACAGGGCCCCAAGAGACCCAGTACTTC
-	few	TRBJ2-5	TRBV15	CATSRDRKGGVTQYF	TGTGCCACCAGCAGAGATCGGAAGGGGGGAGTGACCCAGTACTTC
TRBD2	few	TRBJ2-1	TRBV20-1	CSARGLAGVDEQFF	TGCAGTGCTAGGGGACTAGCGGGAGTTGATGAGCAGTTCTTC
TRBD2	-	TRBJ2-2	TRBV20-1	CSAQRERGTGELFF	TGCAGTGCTCAGCGCGAGCGGGGGACCGGGGAGCTGTTTTTT
TRBD1	-	TRBJ2-5	TRBV27	CASSPGQGASQYF	TGTGCCAGCAGCCCGGGACAGGGCGCTTCGCAGTACTTC
-	many	TRBJ2-5	TRBV7-9	CASSFRQAEQETQYF	TGTGCCAGCAGCTTCCGACAGGCCGAGCAGGAGACCCAGTACTTC